These T cell receptor beta chains were read from a single sample in a study of cytomegalovirus exposure and HLA in healthy donors. Repertoires were generated with immunoSEQ multiplex PCR, while TCRdb's copy carries only in-frame clones and drops some. The table lists 150,000 to 200,000 clones, about 80% of them singletons. Sequencing was carried out using PBMCs. These receptors all come from a woman in her thirties or forties in good health and CMV-seronegative. CDR3s include the opening cysteine and the closing phenylalanine or tryptophan. The order of the fields is V gene, J gene, D gene, clone size, CDR3 length, CDR3 DNA, CDR3 protein. The D gene is left open where the match is weak. The size field is filled for only some rows; it gives once, few, many or a size class.

>TRBV4-2|TRBJ1-5|TRBD1|-|14
TGTGCCAGCAGCCCGACAGGGACAAATCAGCCCCAGCATTTT
CASSPTGTNQPQHF
>TRBV19|TRBJ2-3|TRBD2|-|15
TGTGCCAGTAGTCCAGAGCGGGAGGTTGGAGATACGCAGTATTTT
CASSPEREVGDTQYF
>TRBV5-1|TRBJ2-7|TRBD1|once|16
TGCGCCAGCAGACTAGATCCCTCGACAGGGGTGAGGGAGCAGTACTTC
CASRLDPSTGVREQYF
>TRBV18|TRBJ1-2|TRBD1|-|16
TGTGCCAGCTCACCTCCGGTGGGACAGGGAAGATATGGCTACACCTTC
CASSPPVGQGRYGYTF
>TRBV6-1|TRBJ2-7|-|-|14
TGTGCCAGCAGTGACTTCGGTCGCTCCTACGAGCAGTACTTC
CASSDFGRSYEQYF
>TRBV5-1|TRBJ2-1|TRBD1|-|14
TGCGCCAGCAGCTTAAGACAGGGGATTGATGAGCAGTTCTTC
CASSLRQGIDEQFF
>TRBV6-1|TRBJ2-2|-|-|15
TGTGCCAGCCTCCCGGGCGGGGTGCACACCGGGGAGCTGTTTTTT
CASLPGGVHTGELFF
>TRBV7-9|TRBJ1-3|-|few|17
TGTGCCAGCAGCTTATTTCCTGAACCCTCGGCTGGAAACACCATATATTTT
CASSLFPEPSAGNTIYF
>TRBV2|TRBJ2-4|-|-|14
TGTGCCAGCAGGCCCCGACTTAGGGGGAACATTCAGTACTTC
CASRPRLRGNIQYF
>TRBV2|TRBJ2-1|TRBD2|-|17
TGTGCCAGCAGTGGACTAGCGGGAATTGGTGCCTACAATGAGCAGTTCTTC
CASSGLAGIGAYNEQFF
>TRBV11-2|TRBJ2-1|-|-|16
TGTGCCAGCAGCTTAAGGGAGGCCGGGAGTAGGGGTGAGCAGTTCTTC
CASSLREAGSRGEQFF
>TRBV15|TRBJ1-4|TRBD1|-|14
TGTGCCACCCGCCGGGGACAGAATAATGAAAAACTGTTTTTT
CATRRGQNNEKLFF
>TRBV6-6|TRBJ1-1|-|-|13
TGTGCCAGCAGCCCGACAGGTATCACTGAAGCTTTCTTT
CASSPTGITEAFF
>TRBV5-8|TRBJ1-1|-|-|14
TGTGCCAGCACCGTATCGGGTAGGAACACTGAAGCTTTCTTT
CASTVSGRNTEAFF
>TRBV30|TRBJ1-2|-|once|14
TGTGCCTGGAGTCCTTCGACAAGGGGGGGCGGCTACACCTTC
CAWSPSTRGGGYTF
>TRBV9|TRBJ1-1|-|-|15
TGTGCCAGCAGCCCCGAGGGCAGATCGAACACTGAAGCTTTCTTT
CASSPEGRSNTEAFF
>TRBV7-8|TRBJ2-7|TRBD2|-|17
TGTGCCAGCAGCTCCCCCCTGGATAGCGGGTCTTCCTACGAGCAGTACTTC
CASSSPLDSGSSYEQYF
>TRBV7-2|TRBJ2-5|TRBD1|-|15
TGTGCCAGCAGCTTAGCTGGGACAGAACAAGAGACCCAGTACTTC
CASSLAGTEQETQYF
>TRBV30|TRBJ1-5|-|-|13
TGTGCCTGGAGCCAGTCTAGCAATCAGCCCCAGCATTTT
CAWSQSSNQPQHF
>TRBV10-3|TRBJ1-1|-|once|14
TGTGCCATCAGTGAATCGAGAATGAACACTGAAGCTTTCTTT
CAISESRMNTEAFF
>TRBV6-6|TRBJ2-2|TRBD1|medium-sized|16
TGTGCCAGCAACCCTGCTGACAGGGGGCGGGCCGGGGAGCTGTTTTTT
CASNPADRGRAGELFF
>TRBV29-1|TRBJ1-2|TRBD1|-|12
TGCAGCGTTAACAGGGGGCTCTATGGCTACACCTTC
CSVNRGLYGYTF
>TRBV19|TRBJ2-1|TRBD1|-|16
TGTGCCAGTAGTTCGCCCGGGACAGCCCCATACAATGAGCAGTTCTTC
CASSSPGTAPYNEQFF
>TRBV5-1|TRBJ2-5|-|-|16
TGCGCCAGCAGCTCGGCCCTTGGACCCAAGGGGGAGACCCAGTACTTC
CASSSALGPKGETQYF
>TRBV7-6|TRBJ1-1|-|-|13
TGTGCCAGCAGCTTAGATGAAGGACAAAGAGCTTTCTTT
CASSLDEGQRAFF
>TRBV2|TRBJ2-1|TRBD2|-|15
TGTGCCAGCAAACTAGCGGGAGGGCCCTTCAATGAGCAGTTCTTC
CASKLAGGPFNEQFF
>TRBV4-2|TRBJ2-1|TRBD1|-|16
TGTGCCAGCAGCCAAGATTGGGACAGGGGCTACAATGAGCAGTTCTTC
CASSQDWDRGYNEQFF